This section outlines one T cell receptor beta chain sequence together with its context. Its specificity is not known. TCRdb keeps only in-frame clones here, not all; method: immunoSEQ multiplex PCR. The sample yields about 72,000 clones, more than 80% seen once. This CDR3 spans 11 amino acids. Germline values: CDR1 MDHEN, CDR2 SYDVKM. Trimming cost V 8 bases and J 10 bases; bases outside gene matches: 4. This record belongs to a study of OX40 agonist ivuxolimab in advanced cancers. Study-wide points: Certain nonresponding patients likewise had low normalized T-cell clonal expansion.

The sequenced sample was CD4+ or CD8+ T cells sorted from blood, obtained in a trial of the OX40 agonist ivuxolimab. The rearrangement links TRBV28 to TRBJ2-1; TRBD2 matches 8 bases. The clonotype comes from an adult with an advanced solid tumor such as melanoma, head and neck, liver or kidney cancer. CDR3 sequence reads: CASGRLAEQFF. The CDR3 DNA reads TGTGCCAGCGGCCGACTAGCGGAGCAGTTCTTC.